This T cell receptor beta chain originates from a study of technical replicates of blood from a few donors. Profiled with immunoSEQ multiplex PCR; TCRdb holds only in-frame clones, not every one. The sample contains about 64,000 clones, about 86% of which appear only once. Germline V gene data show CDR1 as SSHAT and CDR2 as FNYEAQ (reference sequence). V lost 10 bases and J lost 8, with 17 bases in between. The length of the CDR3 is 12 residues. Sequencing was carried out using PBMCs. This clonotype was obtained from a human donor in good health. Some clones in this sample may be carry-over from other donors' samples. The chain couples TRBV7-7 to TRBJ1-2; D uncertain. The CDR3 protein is CAIFEGDRGYTF. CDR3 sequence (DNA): TGTGCCATCTTCGAGGGAGATAGGGGCTACACCTTC.